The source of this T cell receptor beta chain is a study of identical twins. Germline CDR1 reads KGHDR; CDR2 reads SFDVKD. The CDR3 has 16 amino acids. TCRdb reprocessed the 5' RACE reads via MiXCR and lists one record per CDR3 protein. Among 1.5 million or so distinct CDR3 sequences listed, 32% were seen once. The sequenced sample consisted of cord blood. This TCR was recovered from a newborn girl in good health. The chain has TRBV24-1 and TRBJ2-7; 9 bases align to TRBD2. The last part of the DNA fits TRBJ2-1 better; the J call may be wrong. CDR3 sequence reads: CATSDLTSGLQETQFF. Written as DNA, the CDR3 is TGTGCCACCAGTGATTTGACTAGCGGGCTTCAAGAGACCCAGTTCTTC.